These 7 T cell receptor beta chains originate from one sample sequenced in a study of blood T cell repertoires in COVID-19. Repertoires were generated with immunoSEQ multiplex PCR, while TCRdb's copy carries only in-frame clones and drops some. The sample holds 330,000 or so clones, more than 70% seen once. Sequences were obtained from peripheral blood. Receptor source: a woman aged 55-70 years with COVID-19, enrolled during active disease.

V usage is TRBV5-1 and J usage is TRBJ1-2, with 9 bases lining up with TRBD1. The junction had 7 bases not matched to a gene; V was cut back by 1 base and J by 6 bases. The germline gives CDR1 SGHRS, CDR2 YFSETQ. The CDR3 runs to 15 residues. The CDR3 loop reads CASSLLGTGSHGYTF. In nucleotides, the CDR3 is TGCGCCAGCAGCTTGTTGGGGACAGGGAGTCATGGCTACACCTTC.

The chain couples TRBV2 to TRBJ1-1; 7 nucleotides agree with TRBD1. Germline loops: CDR1 SNHLY, CDR2 FYNNEI. The CDR3 has 16 amino acids. V shed 3 bases, J shed 4 bases, and the junction held 11 bases outside the gene matches. The CDR3 reads CASSDRDSRSSTEAFF. The DNA for the CDR3 is TGTGCCAGCAGTGACCGGGACAGCCGTTCGTCCACTGAAGCTTTCTTT. The entire variable domain, with the rest obtained from reference TRBV2 and TRBJ1-1, is as follows: EPEVTQTPSHQVTQMGQEVILRCVPISNHLYFYWYRQILGQKVEFLVSFYNNEISEKSEIFDDQFSVERPDGSNFTLKIRSTKLEDSAMYFCASSDRDSRSSTEAFFGQGTRLTVV.

Notes on this clone: A read error may explain this, as a much larger clone is one base away. The identical CDR3 is also encoded by other nucleotide sequences in the sample. The J gene is TRBJ1-3, the V gene TRBV12-3 or TRBV12-4; 7 nucleotides align to TRBD1. J was trimmed by 2 bases and V by 9 bases; bases with no gene match: 1. This CDR3 comprises 12 residues. This chain's CDR3 is CASDRAGNTIYF. CDR3 nucleotide sequence: TGTGCCAGTGACAGGGCTGGAAACACCATATATTTT.

The rearrangement uses TRBV7-9 and TRBJ2-1; D perhaps matches TRBD2 (7 bases). Germline CDR1 reads SEHNR; CDR2 reads FQNEAQ (reference sequence). The CDR3 sequence is 16 residues long. The V and J ends lost 1 base and 4 bases respectively, with 14 bases between them. CDR3 DNA: TGTGCCAGCAGCTTAGGACGAGGGGGGGCTTACAATGAGCAGTTCTTC. Translation gives CASSLGRGGAYNEQFF.

The rearrangement joins TRBV24-1 to TRBJ2-2, with TRBD1 matching 8 bases. The CDR3 loop spans 15 amino acids. From germline, CDR1 is KGHDR and CDR2 SFDVKD. The junction had 0 bases not matched to a gene; V was cut back by 0 bases and J by 4 bases. Here the CDR3 DNA reads TGTGCCACCAGTGATTTGCAGGGGGCCACCGGGGAGCTGTTTTTT. It yields the protein CATSDLQGATGELFF.

The rearrangement links TRBV19 to TRBJ1-2; 10 nucleotides align to TRBD1. With 6 bases clipped from V and 8 bases from J, the junction kept 9 bases outside the gene matches. CDR1 and CDR2 from the germline V gene are LNHDA and SQIVND (reference sequence). The CDR3 sequence is 14 residues long. CDR3 protein: CASSPDRGLAGYTF. CDR3 sequence (DNA): TGTGCCAGTAGCCCAGACAGGGGGCTAGCAGGCTACACCTTC. The full variable domain, rest sourced from reference TRBV19 and TRBJ1-2, is DGGITQSPKYLFRKEGQNVTLSCEQNLNHDAMYWYRQDPGQGLRLIYYSQIVNDFQKGDIAEGYSVSREKKESFPLTVTSAQKNPTAFYLCASSPDRGLAGYTFGSGTRLTVV.

V usage is TRBV28 and J usage is TRBJ2-1, with TRBD1 as a possible D gene (6 bases). The CDR3 extends over 14 amino acids. V was clipped by 4 bases and J by 9 bases, with 16 bases between them. The germline CDR1 and CDR2 sequences are MDHEN and SYDVKM. Here the CDR3 reads CASSSKNTGFEQFF. In nucleotides, the CDR3 is TGTGCCAGCAGTTCAAAGAACACAGGGTTTGAGCAGTTCTTC.